These 4 T cell receptor beta chains share one sample of origin, sequenced in a study of blood T cell repertoires in COVID-19. The assay was immunoSEQ multiplex PCR, and TCRdb's table has in-frame clones only and misses some. The data contain roughly 200,000 clones, over 75% of them singletons. The sample consisted of peripheral blood. These receptor sequences come from a woman of 80 years or more with active or convalescent COVID-19.

In its sample, this clone was seen a few times. The chain recombines TRBV19 with TRBJ1-5; 7 bases are a match to TRBD1. The CDR3 has 16 amino acids. Germline V gives CDR1 LNHDA, CDR2 SQIVND (reference sequence). After removal of 7 bases from V and 2 bases from J, the junction contained 11 bases not matched to a gene. Written as DNA, the CDR3 is TGTGCCAGTACCAAAACAGGGGAGGAGGGCAATCAGCCCCAGCATTTT. This gives the protein CASTKTGEEGNQPQHF.

CDR3: CASSQARTSGYNEQFF. The CDR3 region has the DNA TGTGCCAGCAGCCAAGCGCGGACATCGGGCTACAATGAGCAGTTCTTC. The V gene is TRBV14, the J gene TRBJ2-1; the D gene is possibly TRBD1 (5 bases). Germline values: CDR1 SGHDN, CDR2 FVKESK. The V gene lost 1 base and the J gene lost 3 bases, with 13 bases spanning the gap. This CDR3 has 16 amino acids.

V is TRBV19 and J is TRBJ2-4; TRBD2 aligns across 10 bases. The CDR3 is made up of 15 amino acids. Germline V CDR1 and CDR2: LNHDA, SQIVND (reference sequence). The ends lost 5 bases at V and 3 bases at J; junction bases unmatched: 4. CDR3: CASSARTSGKNIQYF. The CDR3 DNA sequence: TGTGCCAGTAGTGCCCGGACTAGCGGCAAAAACATTCAGTACTTC.

The V gene is TRBV5-1, the J gene TRBJ2-3; possible D gene TRBD1, 6 bases. Germline assignment: CDR1 SGHRS and CDR2 YFSETQ. CDR3 length: 14 amino acids. Trimming stripped 5 bases from V and 4 bases from J, with 14 bases between. The CDR3 DNA sequence: TGCGCCAGCAGTTCCGGGACAATGGCAGATACGCAGTATTTT. It translates to CASSSGTMADTQYF.